One sample yielded the 31 T cell receptor beta chains listed below, sequenced in a study of T cell responses to AZD1222 COVID-19 vaccine. Clones were read by immunoSEQ multiplex PCR, and TCRdb kept only the in-frame ones, dropping some. The sample lists 100,000 or so clones; about 83% were seen once. Specimen: peripheral blood, collected on day 0 of AZD1222 vaccination. These receptor sequences come from an adult in good health.

The gene calls are TRBV5-6 and TRBJ2-3; the D gene is possibly TRBD1 (6 bases). This CDR3 is built from 16 residues. V lost 2 bases to trimming and J lost 5 bases, with 18 bases between them. Germline CDR1 reads SGHDT; CDR2 reads YYEEEE. As DNA, the CDR3 is TGTGCCAGCAGCTTCCCTGGCAGGTCCAGGGGAGATACGCAGTATTTT. Translated, it gives CASSFPGRSRGDTQYF. Based on the CDR3 plus reference TRBV5-6 and TRBJ2-3, the full variable domain is DAGVTQSPTHLIKTRGQQVTLRCSPKSGHDTVSWYQQALGQGPQFIFQYYEEEERQRGNFPDRFSGHQFPNYSSELNVNALLLGDSALYLCASSFPGRSRGDTQYFGPGTRLTVL.

This chain uses TRBV29-1 with TRBJ2-4; D remains unclear. Germline V gene lookup returns CDR1 SQVTM and CDR2 ANQGSEA. This CDR3 comprises 11 residues. CDR3 nucleotides: TGCAGGGGCAGAGCCAAAAACATTCAGTACTTC. Translation: CRGRAKNIQYF.

The rearrangement joins TRBV6-5 to TRBJ2-3; TRBD1 is a possible D gene (6 bases). The CDR3 has 15 residues. Trimming removed 4 bases from V and 0 bases from J, with 11 bases in between. Germline V gene lookup returns CDR1 MNHEY and CDR2 SVGAGI. The CDR3 sequence is CASSLTGQSTDTQYF. CDR3 in DNA: TGTGCCAGCAGTTTAACCGGACAGAGCACAGATACGCAGTATTTT.

This CDR3 reads CATSRGIGNEQFF. In DNA form, the CDR3 reads TGTGCCACCAGCAGGGGGATCGGCAATGAGCAGTTCTTC. The V call is TRBV15, the J call TRBJ2-1; D call uncertain. Trimming shortened V by 3 bases and J by 6 bases, and 9 bases separated the two germline ends. CDR1 and CDR2 (germline): LNHNV, YYDKDF (reference sequence). CDR3 length: 13 residues.

The chain employs TRBV27 and TRBJ1-6; D not certain. Germline V lookup: CDR1 MNHEY, CDR2 SMNVEV (reference sequence). The CDR3 extends over 16 amino acids. Trimming left V 7 bases short and J 4 bases short, with 17 bases between. Written as DNA, the CDR3 is TGTGCCAGCACGGTTCGGATGACCTCGTATAATTCACCCCTCCACTTT. Protein product: CASTVRMTSYNSPLHF.

In DNA, the CDR3 is TGTGCCAGCAGCTTAAGTCTAGGACTAGGATATGAGCAGTTCTTC. Translating gives CASSLSLGLGYEQFF. This chain uses TRBV7-3 with TRBJ2-1; 7 bases line up with TRBD2. The CDR3 has 15 amino acids. Germline assignment: CDR1 SGHTA and CDR2 FQGTGA. V lost 1 base to trimming and J lost 8 bases; unmatched junction nucleotides: 8. Complete variable domain (other parts from reference TRBV7-3 and TRBJ2-1): GAGVSQTPSNKVTEKGKYVELRCDPISGHTALYWYRQSLGQGPEFLIYFQGTGAADDSGLPNDRFFAVRPEGSVSTLKIQRTERGDSAVYLCASSLSLGLGYEQFFGPGTRLTVL.

This clone came up a few times. The rearrangement links TRBV28 to TRBJ2-7; D not certain. Germline lookup yields CDR1 MDHEN and CDR2 SYDVKM. The V and J ends lost 6 bases and 6 bases respectively, with 9 bases between them. CDR3 length: 11 amino acids. This chain's CDR3 is CASRARGEQYF. CDR3 bases: TGTGCCAGCAGAGCTCGCGGCGAGCAGTACTTC.

V and J are TRBV7-2 and TRBJ2-2; 8 bases align to TRBD2. Germline V CDR1 and CDR2: SGHTA, FQGNSA. The CDR3 is 16 amino acids. V was pared by 0 bases and J by 7 bases, with 7 bases of the junction left unmatched. Written as DNA, the CDR3 is TGTGCCAGCAGCTTAGCGAGGGGCGGGAGGATCGGGGAGCTGTTTTTT. It encodes CASSLARGGRIGELFF.

The table lists this clone with a few counts. V and J are TRBV18 and TRBJ2-7, with unresolved D. Germline-derived CDR1 and CDR2 are KGHSH and LQKENI. Trimming took 8 bases from V and 0 from J, leaving 11 bases between them. The length of the CDR3 is 13 residues. CDR3 region: CASREAGSYEQYF. CDR3 in DNA: TGTGCCAGCCGAGAGGCCGGCTCCTACGAGCAGTACTTC.

The chain couples TRBV18 to TRBJ1-1; TRBD1 matches 11 bases. Germline CDR1 and CDR2: KGHSH and LQKENI. J gave up 6 bases and V 2 bases, and 5 bases lay outside the gene matches. The CDR3 consists of 15 residues. The chain's CDR3 is CASSPVPGQGAEAFF. CDR3 sequence (DNA): TGTGCCAGCTCACCAGTCCCGGGACAGGGGGCTGAAGCTTTCTTT. The full variable domain, with the rest looked up from reference TRBV18 and TRBJ1-1, is NAGVMQNPRHLVRRRGQEARLRCSPMKGHSHVYWYRQLPEEGLKFMVYLQKENIIDESGMPKERFSAEFPKEGPSILRIQQVVRGDSAAYFCASSPVPGQGAEAFFGQGTRLTVV.

The chain carries TRBV4-1 and TRBJ2-1, with 8 bases identical to TRBD2. The ends lost 1 base at V and 4 bases at J; junction bases unmatched: 9. The CDR3 loop spans 17 amino acids. Germline CDR1 MGHRA, CDR2 YSYEKL. CDR3 sequence (DNA): TGCGCCAGCAGCCAAGTGGGGACTAGAGCGGTTTACAATGAGCAGTTCTTC. It encodes CASSQVGTRAVYNEQFF.

This clone qualifies as medium-sized. The rearrangement links TRBV5-1 to TRBJ2-3; unclear D gene. This CDR3 has 16 amino acids. CDR1 SGHRS and CDR2 YFSETQ come from the germline V gene. V was cut by 0 bases and J by 2 bases, with 13 bases left in between. CDR3 nucleotide sequence: TGCGCCAGCAGCTTGGTAAAAGCTGGGTCCACAGATACGCAGTATTTT. It codes for CASSLVKAGSTDTQYF.

This clone was recorded once. The J gene is TRBJ2-7, the V gene TRBV29-1; D is unclear. The CDR3 extends over 11 amino acids. Germline assignment: CDR1 SQVTM and CDR2 ANQGSEA. V gave up 4 bases and J gave up 4 bases, with 8 bases separating them. CDR3 in DNA: TGCAGCGTTGGTGGTTCGTACGAGCAGTACTTC. It codes for CSVGGSYEQYF.

This chain connects TRBV27 to TRBJ1-1, with D possibly matching TRBD1 (5 bases). V was pared by 3 bases and J by 1 base, with 6 bases between. Germline-derived CDR1 and CDR2 are MNHEY and SMNVEV (reference sequence). This CDR3 is 13 amino acids long. CDR3 DNA sequence: TGTGCCAGCAGTTTCGACAGGAACACTGAAGCTTTCTTT. Amino acid sequence: CASSFDRNTEAFF.

With regard to this clone: The DNA is omitted, as the CDR3 cannot be located on it reliably, and the CDR3 follows TCRdb's listing. J is TRBJ1-1 and V is TRBV6-2 or TRBV6-3; the table's D call of TRBD1 was not tested on the DNA. Germline-derived CDR1 and CDR2 are MNHEY and SVGEGT. From its first to its last residue, the CDR3 has 14 amino acids. This CDR3 is CASSTSTGNTEAFF.

V gene TRBV29-1 combines with J gene TRBJ1-2; 10 positions agree with TRBD1. The CDR3 has 15 residues. Germline V gene sequence: CDR1 SQVTM, CDR2 ANQGSEA. The ends lost 2 bases at V and 6 bases at J; junction bases unmatched: 9. CDR3 in amino acids: CSVETREGQGDGYTF. In DNA, the CDR3 is TGCAGCGTTGAAACCCGGGAAGGACAGGGGGATGGCTACACCTTC.

This chain connects TRBV29-1 to TRBJ1-1; D perhaps matches TRBD1 (6 bases). This CDR3 region has 14 residues. Trimming left V 4 bases short and J 4 bases short, with 16 bases between. Per the germline V gene, CDR1 is SQVTM and CDR2 is ANQGSEA. The CDR3: CSVGQGIMRTEAFF. CDR3 bases: TGCAGCGTTGGCCAGGGGATTATGCGCACTGAAGCTTTCTTT.

The chain is built from TRBV19 and TRBJ1-1; D is undetermined. Trimming took off 8 bases at V and 2 bases at J, with 15 bases between the two ends. In germline, CDR1 is LNHDA, CDR2 SQIVND (reference sequence). This CDR3 region has 14 residues. DNA of the CDR3: TGTGCCAGTCAGGACGGAGGAAGAAACACTGAAGCTTTCTTT. Translated, it gives CASQDGGRNTEAFF.

The gene calls are TRBV7-9 and TRBJ2-7, with 10 nucleotides matching TRBD2. V was clipped by 5 bases and J by 4 bases; unmatched bases: 2. This CDR3 contains 13 residues. Germline V gene lookup returns CDR1 SEHNR and CDR2 FQNEAQ (reference sequence). This chain's CDR3 is CASSAGLAYEQYF. CDR3 in DNA: TGTGCCAGCAGCGCGGGACTAGCGTACGAGCAGTACTTC.

The J gene is TRBJ2-1, the V gene TRBV19; TRBD2 matches at 12 bases. Germline loops: CDR1 LNHDA, CDR2 SQIVND (reference sequence). After removal of 4 bases from V and 2 bases from J, the junction contained 6 bases not matched to a gene. CDR3 length: 17 residues. The CDR3 DNA reads TGTGCCAGTAGTAAACGACTAGCGGGAGAGGCCTACAATGAGCAGTTCTTC. Protein sequence: CASSKRLAGEAYNEQFF.

V gene TRBV29-1 combines with J gene TRBJ1-2; 11 nucleotides agree with TRBD1. The CDR3 contains 12 residues. The J segment lost 8 bases and the V segment lost 6 bases, leaving 5 bases of the junction unmatched. Germline V gene lookup returns CDR1 SQVTM and CDR2 ANQGSEA. The CDR3 DNA is TGCAGCGTGGCCGGGACAGGGGGAGGCTACACCTTC. This codes for CSVAGTGGGYTF.

This clone is a singleton in its sample. This chain uses TRBV4-2 with TRBJ2-3; 8 bases are a match to TRBD2. V was pared by 0 bases and J by 1 base, with 3 bases of the junction left unmatched. The length of the CDR3 is 16 residues. CDR1 and CDR2 from the germline V gene are LGHNA and YNFKEQ. CDR3 sequence: CASSQETSGGTDTQYF. Written as DNA, the CDR3 is TGTGCCAGCAGCCAAGAAACTAGCGGTGGCACAGATACGCAGTATTTT.

CDR3 sequence reads: CASSIGIAGQAFF. The CDR3 bases are TGTGCCAGTAGTATAGGAATTGCGGGTCAAGCTTTCTTT. The V gene is TRBV19, the J gene TRBJ1-1; D call uncertain. CDR3 length: 13 residues. The V end was cut by 1 base, the J end by 9 bases, with 12 bases between. CDR1 LNHDA and CDR2 SQIVND come from the germline V gene (reference sequence). Full variable domain (remainder filled in from reference TRBV19 and TRBJ1-1): DGGITQSPKYLFRKEGQNVTLSCEQNLNHDAMYWYRQDPGQGLRLIYYSQIVNDFQKGDIAEGYSVSREKKESFPLTVTSAQKNPTAFYLCASSIGIAGQAFFGQGTRLTVV.

J is TRBJ1-1 and V is TRBV2, with D perhaps TRBD1 (5 bases). In germline, CDR1 is SNHLY, CDR2 FYNNEI. Trimming shortened V by 9 bases and J by 1 base, and 15 bases separated the two germline ends. CDR3 length equals 14 residues. The CDR3 nucleotides read TGTGCCAGTACCGGGGCGTCGAGGAACACTGAAGCTTTCTTT. It encodes CASTGASRNTEAFF. The variable domain in full, with the rest retrieved from reference TRBV2 and TRBJ1-1, is EPEVTQTPSHQVTQMGQEVILRCVPISNHLYFYWYRQILGQKVEFLVSFYNNEISEKSEIFDDQFSVERPDGSNFTLKIRSTKLEDSAMYFCASTGASRNTEAFFGQGTRLTVV.

On this clone itself: It is likely a read error, because the conserved phenylalanine at the end of the CDR3 is missing. The limits of the CDR3 on the DNA are not certain, so only TCRdb's listed CDR3 is given. This chain joins TRBV3-1 (or the pseudogene TRBV3-2) and TRBJ1-1. The length of the CDR3 is 12 amino acids, counting both ends. In germline, CDR1 is LGHDT, CDR2 YNNKEL (reference sequence). The CDR3: CASSQDAITVTI.

This clone showed up just a few times. The chain is built from TRBV28 and TRBJ1-6; D unclear. The germline V gene has CDR1 MDHEN and CDR2 SYDVKM. The CDR3 is 15 residues long. The V end lost 4 bases, the J end lost 3 bases, and 10 bases lay between the germline ends. DNA of the CDR3: TGTGCCAGCAGTTCCCCGCAGAACTATAATTCACCCCTCCACTTT. It encodes CASSSPQNYNSPLHF.

The CDR3 bases are TGTGCCAGCAGCCAAGGGGGAGTGGGAGGCCTCTCCTACGAGCAGTACTTC. It is translated as CASSQGGVGGLSYEQYF. The chain combines TRBV4-2 with TRBJ2-7; D perhaps matches TRBD2 (6 bases). The germline V and J ends were trimmed by 1 base and 0 bases, with 16 bases remaining between them. CDR1 and CDR2 (germline): LGHNA, YNFKEQ. The CDR3 extends over 17 amino acids.

This chain links TRBV5-3 with TRBJ2-1; D uncertain. TRBV5-3 is an ORF, and what it does is uncertain. The CDR3 consists of 16 residues. V gave up 0 bases and J gave up 5 bases, with 15 bases separating them. The CDR3 nucleotides read TGTGCCAGAAGCTTGGAGTACTGCGGAAGGGACAATGAGCAGTTCTTC. Translation gives CARSLEYCGRDNEQFF.

V is TRBV7-3 and J is TRBJ2-2, with 9 bases matching TRBD2. Trimming at V came to 5 bases and at J to 8 bases, leaving 15 bases not matched to a gene. CDR3 length: 17 residues. Germline values: CDR1 SGHTA, CDR2 FQGTGA. The CDR3 protein is CASSPPAGASGKGELFF. For the CDR3, the DNA is TGTGCCAGCAGCCCACCCGCCGGTGCTAGCGGGAAAGGGGAGCTGTTTTTT.

The rearrangement links TRBV7-9 to TRBJ2-1; TRBD2 aligns across 11 bases. CDR3 size: 16 residues. CDR1 is SEHNR, CDR2 FQNEAQ, per germline (reference sequence). J was trimmed by 4 bases and V by 5 bases; bases with no gene match: 7. In DNA, the CDR3 is TGTGCCAGCAGCCTGGGACTAGCGGCCAGATACAATGAGCAGTTCTTC. Translated, it gives CASSLGLAARYNEQFF.

The V gene is TRBV19, the J gene TRBJ2-2; unclear D gene. Trimming left V 8 bases short and J 6 bases short, with 13 bases between. Germline V lookup: CDR1 LNHDA, CDR2 SQIVND (reference sequence). The CDR3 is made up of 13 amino acids. The CDR3 protein is CASAVSRPGELFF. CDR3 bases: TGTGCCAGTGCTGTTAGTAGGCCCGGGGAGCTGTTTTTT.